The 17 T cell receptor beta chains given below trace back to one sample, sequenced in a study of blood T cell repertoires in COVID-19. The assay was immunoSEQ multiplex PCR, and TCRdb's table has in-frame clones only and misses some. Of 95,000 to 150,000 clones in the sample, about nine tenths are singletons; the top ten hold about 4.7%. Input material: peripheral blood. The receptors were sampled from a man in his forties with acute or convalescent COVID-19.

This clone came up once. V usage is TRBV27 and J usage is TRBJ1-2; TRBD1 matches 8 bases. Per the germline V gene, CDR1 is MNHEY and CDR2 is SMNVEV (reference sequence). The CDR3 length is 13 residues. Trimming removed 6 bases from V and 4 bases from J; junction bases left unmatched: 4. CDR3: CASSRDRFYGYTF. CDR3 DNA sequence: TGTGCCAGCAGCCGGGACAGGTTCTATGGCTACACCTTC.

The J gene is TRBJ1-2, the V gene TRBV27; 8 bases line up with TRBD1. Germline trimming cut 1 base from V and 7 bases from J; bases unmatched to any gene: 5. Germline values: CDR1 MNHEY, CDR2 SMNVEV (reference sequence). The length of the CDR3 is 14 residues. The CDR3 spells CASSLYDRGRGYTF. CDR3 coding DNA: TGTGCCAGCAGTTTATACGACAGGGGTCGTGGCTACACCTTC.

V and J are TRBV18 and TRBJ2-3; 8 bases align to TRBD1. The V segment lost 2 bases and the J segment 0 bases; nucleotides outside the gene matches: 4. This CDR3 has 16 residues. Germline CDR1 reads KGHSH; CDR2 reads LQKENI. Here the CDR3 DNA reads TGTGCCAGCTCACCATACAGGGGGTCTAGCACAGATACGCAGTATTTT. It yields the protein CASSPYRGSSTDTQYF.

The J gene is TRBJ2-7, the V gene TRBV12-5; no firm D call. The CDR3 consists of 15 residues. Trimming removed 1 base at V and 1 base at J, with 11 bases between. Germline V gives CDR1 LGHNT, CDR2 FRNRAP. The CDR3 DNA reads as TGTGCTAGTGGTTTGGCAGTAATGGCTTCCTACGAGCAGTACTTC. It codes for CASGLAVMASYEQYF.

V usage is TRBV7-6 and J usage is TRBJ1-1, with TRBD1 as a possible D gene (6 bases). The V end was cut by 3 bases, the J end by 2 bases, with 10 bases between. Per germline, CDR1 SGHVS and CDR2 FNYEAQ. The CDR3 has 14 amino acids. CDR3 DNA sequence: TGTGCCAGCAGCTTGGGACAAAGCAACACTGAAGCTTTCTTT. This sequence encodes CASSLGQSNTEAFF. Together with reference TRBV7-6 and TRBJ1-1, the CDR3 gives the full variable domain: GAGVSQSPRYKVTKRGQDVALRCDPISGHVSLYWYRQALGQGPEFLTYFNYEAQQDKSGLPNDRFSAERPEGSISTLTIQRTEQRDSAMYRCASSLGQSNTEAFFGQGTRLTVV.

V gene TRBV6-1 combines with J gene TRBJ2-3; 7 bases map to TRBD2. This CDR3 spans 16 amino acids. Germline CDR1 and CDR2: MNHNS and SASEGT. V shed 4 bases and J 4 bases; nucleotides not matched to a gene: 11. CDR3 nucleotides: TGTGCCAGCAGTGGTCTTCGGCGCGGGAGCGCAGATACGCAGTATTTT. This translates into CASSGLRRGSADTQYF.

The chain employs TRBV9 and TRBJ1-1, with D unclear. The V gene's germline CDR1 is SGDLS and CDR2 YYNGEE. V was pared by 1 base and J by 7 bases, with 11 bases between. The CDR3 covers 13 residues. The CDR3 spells CASSVSEASEAFF. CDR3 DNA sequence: TGTGCCAGCAGCGTATCGGAGGCTAGTGAAGCTTTCTTT.

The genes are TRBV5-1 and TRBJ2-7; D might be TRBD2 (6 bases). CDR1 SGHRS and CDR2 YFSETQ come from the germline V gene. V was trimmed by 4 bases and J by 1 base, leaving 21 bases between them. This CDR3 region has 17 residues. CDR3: CASSPSNGGFISYEQYF. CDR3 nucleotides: TGCGCCAGCAGCCCGTCGAACGGGGGTTTTATTTCCTACGAGCAGTACTTC.

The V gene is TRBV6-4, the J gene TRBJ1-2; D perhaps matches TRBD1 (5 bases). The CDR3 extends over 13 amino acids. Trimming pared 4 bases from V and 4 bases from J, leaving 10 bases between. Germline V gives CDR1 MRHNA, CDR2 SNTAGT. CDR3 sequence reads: CASSGEDSYGYTF. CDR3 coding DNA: TGTGCCAGCAGTGGAGAAGACAGCTATGGCTACACCTTC.

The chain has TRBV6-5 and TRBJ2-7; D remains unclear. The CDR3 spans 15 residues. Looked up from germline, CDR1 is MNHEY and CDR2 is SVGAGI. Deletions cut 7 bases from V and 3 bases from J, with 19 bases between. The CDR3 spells CASTLKVTANYEQYF. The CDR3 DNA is TGTGCCAGCACCCTGAAAGTAACCGCGAACTACGAGCAGTACTTC.

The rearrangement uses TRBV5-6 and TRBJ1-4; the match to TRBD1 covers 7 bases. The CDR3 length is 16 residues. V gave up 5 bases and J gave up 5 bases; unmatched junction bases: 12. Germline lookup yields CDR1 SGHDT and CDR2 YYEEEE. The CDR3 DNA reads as TGTGCCAGCAGTTTAGCTCCGACAGGGATGAATGAAAAACTGTTTTTT. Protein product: CASSLAPTGMNEKLFF.

The chain's CDR3 is CASSPGLAEPYEQYF. CDR3 sequence (DNA): TGCGCCAGCAGCCCGGGACTAGCGGAGCCTTACGAGCAGTACTTC. The chain combines TRBV5-1 with TRBJ2-7; 11 positions match TRBD2. Unmatched junction bases numbered 7, after V lost 4 bases and J lost 4 bases. The CDR3 has 15 residues. CDR1 is SGHRS, CDR2 YFSETQ, per germline.

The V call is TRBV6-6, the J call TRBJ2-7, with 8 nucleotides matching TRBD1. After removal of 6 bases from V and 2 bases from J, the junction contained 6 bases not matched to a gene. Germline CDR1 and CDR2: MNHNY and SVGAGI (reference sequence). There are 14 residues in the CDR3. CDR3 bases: TGTGCCAGCAGGGACAGGGACAGGACCTACGAGCAGTACTTC. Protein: CASRDRDRTYEQYF.

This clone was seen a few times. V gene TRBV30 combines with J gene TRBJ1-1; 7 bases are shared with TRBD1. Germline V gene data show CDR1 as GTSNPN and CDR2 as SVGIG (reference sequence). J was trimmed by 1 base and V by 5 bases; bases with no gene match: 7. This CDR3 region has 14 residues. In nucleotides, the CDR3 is TGTGCCTGGGAAAGGGGGCGTAGGAACACTGAAGCTTTCTTT. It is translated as CAWERGRRNTEAFF.

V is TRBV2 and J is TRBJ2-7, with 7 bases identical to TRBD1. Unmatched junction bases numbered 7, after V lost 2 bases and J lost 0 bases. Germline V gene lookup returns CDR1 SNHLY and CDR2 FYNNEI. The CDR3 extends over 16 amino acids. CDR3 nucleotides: TGTGCCAGCAGTGAATGGACAGGTGGGAGCTCCTACGAGCAGTACTTC. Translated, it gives CASSEWTGGSSYEQYF.

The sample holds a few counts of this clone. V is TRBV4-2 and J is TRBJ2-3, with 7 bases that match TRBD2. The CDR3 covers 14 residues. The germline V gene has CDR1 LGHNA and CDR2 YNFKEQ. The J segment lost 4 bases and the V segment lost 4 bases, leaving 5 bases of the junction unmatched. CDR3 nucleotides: TGTGCCAGCAGCCTGTTTAGCGGGCCAGATACGCAGTATTTT. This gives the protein CASSLFSGPDTQYF.

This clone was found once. This CDR3 reads CASSQAPGQMNTEAFF. CDR3 nucleotides: TGCGCCAGCAGCCAGGCGCCGGGACAGATGAACACTGAAGCTTTCTTT. The V and J genes are TRBV4-3 and TRBJ1-1; 7 bases agree with TRBD1. J gave up 0 bases and V 3 bases, and 7 bases lay outside the gene matches. The CDR3 is 16 amino acids. The V gene's germline CDR1 is LGHNA and CDR2 YSLEER.